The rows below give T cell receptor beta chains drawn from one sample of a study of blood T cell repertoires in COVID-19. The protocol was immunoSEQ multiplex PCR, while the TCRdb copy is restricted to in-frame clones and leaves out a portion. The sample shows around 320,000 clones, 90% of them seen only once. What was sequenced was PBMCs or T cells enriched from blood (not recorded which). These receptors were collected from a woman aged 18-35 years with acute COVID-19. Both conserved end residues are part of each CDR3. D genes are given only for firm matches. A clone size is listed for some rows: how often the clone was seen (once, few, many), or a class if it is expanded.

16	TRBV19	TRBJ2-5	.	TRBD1	TGTGCCAGTAGCGCCGACGGGACAGGCCAGGGGGAGACCCAGTACTTC	CASSADGTGQGETQYF
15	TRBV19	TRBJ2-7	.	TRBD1	TGTGCCAGTAGAGGCCGAAGGACAGGGAGCTCCGAGCAGTACTTC	CASRGRRTGSSEQYF
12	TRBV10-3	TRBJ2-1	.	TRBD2	TGTGCCATAGCGGGAGAGGGCAATGAGCAGTTCTTC	CAIAGEGNEQFF
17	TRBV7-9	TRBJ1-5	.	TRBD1	TGTGCCAGCAGCTTAGATTGGGGACAGGGCGCCGATCAGCCCCAGCATTTT	CASSLDWGQGADQPQHF
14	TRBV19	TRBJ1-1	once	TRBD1	TGTGCCAGTAGTCAGCAGGAGGGGGCTTCAGGAGCTTTCTTT	CASSQQEGASGAFF
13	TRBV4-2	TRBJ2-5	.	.	TGTGCCAGCAGCCAAGCTAGCGAGGAGACCCAGTACTTC	CASSQASEETQYF
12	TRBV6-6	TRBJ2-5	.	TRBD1	TGTGCCATCGCGGACAGGAAAGAGACCCAGTACTTC	CAIADRKETQYF
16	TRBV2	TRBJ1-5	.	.	TGTGCCAGCAGTGAATCCGGGGGAGATAGCAATCAGCCCCAGCATTTT	CASSESGGDSNQPQHF
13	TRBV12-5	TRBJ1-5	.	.	TGTGCAAGCGCGGGGTATAGCAATCAGCCCCAGCATTTT	CASAGYSNQPQHF
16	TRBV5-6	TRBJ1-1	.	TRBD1	TGTGCCAGCAGCTATTGGACAGGGAGAACGAACACTGAAGCTTTCTTT	CASSYWTGRTNTEAFF
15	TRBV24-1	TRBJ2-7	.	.	TGTGCCACCAGTGACTCGGGACAAACAACCTACGAGCAGTACTTC	CATSDSGQTTYEQYF
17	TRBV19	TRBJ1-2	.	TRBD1	TGTGCCAGTAGTATCTATATAAGGACAGGGGCGAATCATGGCTACACCTTC	CASSIYIRTGANHGYTF
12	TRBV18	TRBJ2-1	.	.	TGTGCCAGCTCACCATCCAACAATGAGCAGTTCTTC	CASSPSNNEQFF
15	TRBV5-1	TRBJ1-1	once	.	TGCGCCAGCAGCTTGGCGGACAGAAGCAACACTGAAGCTTTCTTT	CASSLADRSNTEAFF
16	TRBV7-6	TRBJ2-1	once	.	TGTGCCAGCAGCTTAGTCGTGCAAAGGGGCCACAATGAGCAGTTCTTC	CASSLVVQRGHNEQFF
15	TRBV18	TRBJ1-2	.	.	TGTGCCAGCTCACCACTTTCAGGACAGACCTATGGCTACACCTTC	CASSPLSGQTYGYTF
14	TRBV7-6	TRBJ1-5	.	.	TGTGCCAGACAGGGCCCCTATAGCAATCAGCCCCAGCATTTT	CARQGPYSNQPQHF
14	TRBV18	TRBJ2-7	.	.	TGTGCCAGCTCACCCGGGTTGCCCTCCTACGAGCAGTACTTC	CASSPGLPSYEQYF
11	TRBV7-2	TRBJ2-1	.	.	TGTGCCAGCAGCCTCCAACTTGAGCAGTTCTTC	CASSLQLEQFF
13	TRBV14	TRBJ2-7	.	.	TGTGCCAGCAGCCTCGATGAGGGGGGGCCGCTTTGCTTC	CASSLDEGGPLCF
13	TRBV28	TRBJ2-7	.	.	TGTGCCAGCAGCATTACTAGCAATTACGAGCAGTACTTC	CASSITSNYEQYF
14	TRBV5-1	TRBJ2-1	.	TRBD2	TGCGCCAGCCGGACTAGCGGGAGTCTGGATGAGCAGTTCTTC	CASRTSGSLDEQFF
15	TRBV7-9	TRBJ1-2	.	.	TGTGCCAGCAGCTTGGAAGGACATCCGACAAGCGGCTACACCTTC	CASSLEGHPTSGYTF
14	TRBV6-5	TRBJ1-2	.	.	TGTGCCAGCAGTTACTGGGCCAGCAACTATGGCTACACCTTC	CASSYWASNYGYTF
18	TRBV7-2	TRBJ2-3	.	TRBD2	TGTGCCAGCAGTCAGGCCACTTCGGGAGGGCGGAGCACAGATACGCAGTATTTT	CASSQATSGGRSTDTQYF
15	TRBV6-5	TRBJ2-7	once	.	TGTGCCAGCACCCCTTCTCCCCCAGGGTTCGACGAGCAGTACTTC	CASTPSPPGFDEQYF
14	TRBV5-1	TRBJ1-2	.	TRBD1	TGCGCCAGCAGCTTCTCGACAGGGGAAGGGGGCTACACCTTC	CASSFSTGEGGYTF
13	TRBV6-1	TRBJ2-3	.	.	TGTGCCAGCAGTGAGTCCCCACTCCTTACGCAGTATTTT	CASSESPLLTQYF
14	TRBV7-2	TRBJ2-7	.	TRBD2	TGTGCCAGCAGCGTAGAAGGCGGGAGGGCGGGGCAGTACTTC	CASSVEGGRAGQYF
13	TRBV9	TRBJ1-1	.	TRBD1	TGTGCCAGCACCGGACAGGCGAACACTGAAGCTTTCTTT	CASTGQANTEAFF
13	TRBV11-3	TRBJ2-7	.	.	TGTGCCAGCAGCTTCGAGCGGTCCTACGAGCAGTACTTC	CASSFERSYEQYF
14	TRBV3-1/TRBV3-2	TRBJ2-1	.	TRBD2	TGTGCCAGCAGCCAAGCGCTAGCGGGAGAGGGACAACTCTTC	CASSQALAGEGQLF
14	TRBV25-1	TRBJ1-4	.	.	TGTGCCAGCAGTTCAGGGGTGGCTAATGAAAAACTGTTTTTT	CASSSGVANEKLFF
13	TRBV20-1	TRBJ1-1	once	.	TGCAGTGCTAGTCGACAGCCTAACACTGAAGCTTTCTTT	CSASRQPNTEAFF
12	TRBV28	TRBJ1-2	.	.	TGTGCCAGCAGTTTAAGCGTGAGTAGCTACACCTTC	CASSLSVSSYTF
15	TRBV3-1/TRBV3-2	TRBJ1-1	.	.	TGTGCCGGCAGTCTTTATCTTGAGGCCGGCCCTGAAGCTTTCTTT	CAGSLYLEAGPEAFF
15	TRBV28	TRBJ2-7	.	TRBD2	TGTGCCAGCAGTCCCCGGACTAGCGGACTGTACGAGCAGTACTTC	CASSPRTSGLYEQYF
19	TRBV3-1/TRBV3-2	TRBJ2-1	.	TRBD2	TGTGCCAGCAGCCATCCTCGGGCTAGCGGGATTTCCTCCTACAATGAGCAGTTCTTC	CASSHPRASGISSYNEQFF
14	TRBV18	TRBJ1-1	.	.	TGTGCCAGCTCACCACCGGCAGGGGCCACTGAAGCTTTCTTT	CASSPPAGATEAFF
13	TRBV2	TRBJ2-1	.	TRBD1	TGTGCCGGACGAGGACAGGGGGCAGCTGAGCAGTTCTTC	CAGRGQGAAEQFF
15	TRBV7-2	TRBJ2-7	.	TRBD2	TGTGCCAGCAGCCAAACTAGCGGCAGCTCCTACGAGCAGTACTTC	CASSQTSGSSYEQYF
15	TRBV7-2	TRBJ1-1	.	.	TGTGCCAGCAGCTTAAGTAGCGAGATGAACACTGAAGCTTTCTTT	CASSLSSEMNTEAFF
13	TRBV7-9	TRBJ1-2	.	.	TGTGCCAGCAGCTTAGGGAGCCTCTATGGCTACACCTTC	CASSLGSLYGYTF
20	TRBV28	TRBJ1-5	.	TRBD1	TGTGCCAGCAGCCCAAACGGCTGGGGAGCCGGGACAGGTGACAATCAGCCCCAGCATTTT	CASSPNGWGAGTGDNQPQHF
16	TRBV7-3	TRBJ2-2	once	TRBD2	TGTGCCAGCAGCTTAGGACCTAGCGGGAGCGCCGGGGAGCTGTTTTTT	CASSLGPSGSAGELFF
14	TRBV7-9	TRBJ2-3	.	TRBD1	TGTGCCGGTACAGGGGGCATAGGCACAGATACGCAGTATTTT	CAGTGGIGTDTQYF
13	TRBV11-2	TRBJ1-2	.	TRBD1	TGTGCCAGCAGCCCAGGGGGAAACTATGGCTACACCTTC	CASSPGGNYGYTF
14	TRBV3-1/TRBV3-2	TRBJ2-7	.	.	TGTGCCAGCAGACCCCAAGAGCGGTCCTACGAGCAGTACTTC	CASRPQERSYEQYF
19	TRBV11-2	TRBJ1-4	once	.	TGTGCCAGCAGCTTAAGGTTTGGGGGGAAAGGCTCAACTAATGAAAAACTGTTTTTT	CASSLRFGGKGSTNEKLFF
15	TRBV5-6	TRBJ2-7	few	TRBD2	TGTGCCAGCAGCTTGACAGCGGGAGGGCCCTACGAGCAGTACTTC	CASSLTAGGPYEQYF
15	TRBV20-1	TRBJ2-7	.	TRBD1	TGCAGTGCTAGTCCTGGACAGGGGGTTTTAAGCGAGCAGTACTTC	CSASPGQGVLSEQYF
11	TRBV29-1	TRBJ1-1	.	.	TGCAGCGGTACCAGAAACACTGAAGCTTTCTTT	CSGTRNTEAFF
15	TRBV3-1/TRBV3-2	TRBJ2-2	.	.	TGTGCCAGCAGCCAAGATGGGACTTACACCGGGGAGCTGTTTTTT	CASSQDGTYTGELFF
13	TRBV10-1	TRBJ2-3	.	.	TGCGCCAGCAGTACCCCAGGGGCGGATACGCAGTATTTT	CASSTPGADTQYF
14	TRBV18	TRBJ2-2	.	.	TGTGCCAGCTCACAGGGACATATCACCGGGGAGCTGTTTTTT	CASSQGHITGELFF
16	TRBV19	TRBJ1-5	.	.	TGTGCCAGTAGGTCTACTCCATGGGGACTCAATCAGCCCCAGCATTTT	CASRSTPWGLNQPQHF
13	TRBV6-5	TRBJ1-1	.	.	TGTGCCAGCAGTAGGGGGTTGAACACTGAAGCTTTCTTT	CASSRGLNTEAFF
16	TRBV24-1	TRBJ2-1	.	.	TGTGCCACCAGTGGGGTGTCGGGAGAGGGATGGAATGAGCAGTTCTTC	CATSGVSGEGWNEQFF
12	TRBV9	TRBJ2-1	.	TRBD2	TGTGCCAGCACTAGCGGGAGCGTGAGTCTGTTCTTC	CASTSGSVSLFF
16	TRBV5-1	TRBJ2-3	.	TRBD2	TGCGCCAGCAGATCCGGACTAGCGGGAGACACAGATACGCAGTATTTT	CASRSGLAGDTDTQYF